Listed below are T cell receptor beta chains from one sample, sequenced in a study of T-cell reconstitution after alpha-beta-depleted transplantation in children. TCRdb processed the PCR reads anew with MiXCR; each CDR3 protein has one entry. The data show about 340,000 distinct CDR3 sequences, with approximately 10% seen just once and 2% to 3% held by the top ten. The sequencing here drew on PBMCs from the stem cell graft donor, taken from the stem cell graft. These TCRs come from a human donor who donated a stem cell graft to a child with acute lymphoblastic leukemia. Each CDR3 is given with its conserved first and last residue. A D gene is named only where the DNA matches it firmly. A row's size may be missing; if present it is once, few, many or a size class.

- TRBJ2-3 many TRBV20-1 TGCAGTGCTAGAGACCCGCTTAGCGGCCTTAGCACAGATACGCAGTATTTT CSARDPLSGLSTDTQYF
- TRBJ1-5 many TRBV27 TGTGCCAGCAGTTGGGGACGGAATCAGCCCCAGCATTTT CASSWGRNQPQHF
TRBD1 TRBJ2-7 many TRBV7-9 TGTGCCAGCAGCATATCCGGGACAGGCACCGAGCAGTACTTC CASSISGTGTEQYF
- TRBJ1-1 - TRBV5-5 TGTGCCAGCAGCCCCGGACCGGGGGGCACTGAAGCTTTCTTT CASSPGPGGTEAFF
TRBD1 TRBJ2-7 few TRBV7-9 TGTGCCAGTAGGGGGACAGGTTACGAGCAGTACTTC CASRGTGYEQYF
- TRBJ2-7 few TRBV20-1 TGCAGTGCTAGAGATATCGGTCCGCGGGCTTCCTACGAGCAGTACTTC CSARDIGPRASYEQYF
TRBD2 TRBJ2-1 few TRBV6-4 TGTGCCAGCAGTCCTAGGCTAACCCCGGGACTAGTATACAATGAGCAGTTCTTC CASSPRLTPGLVYNEQFF
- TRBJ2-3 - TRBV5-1 TGCGCCAGCTCTAAAAGGAGGGGGGGAAGCACAGATACGCAGTATTTT CASSKRRGGSTDTQYF
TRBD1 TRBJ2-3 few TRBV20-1 TGCAGTGCTCCCGGGCAGGGGGACGGGACGCAGTATTTT CSAPGQGDGTQYF
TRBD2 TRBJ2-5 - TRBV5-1 TGCGCCAGCAGCTTGGAGGGACTAGCGGGAGGGAGGCAAGAGACCCAGTACTTC CASSLEGLAGGRQETQYF
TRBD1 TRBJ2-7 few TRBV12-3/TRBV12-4 TGTGCCAGCAGTTTACATCGGGGACAGGGTTACGAGCAGTACTTC CASSLHRGQGYEQYF
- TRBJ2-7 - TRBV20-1 TGCAGTGCTAGAGACGTGGGCGCGGAGCGACAGCAGTACTTC CSARDVGAERQQYF
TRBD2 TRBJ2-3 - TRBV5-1 TGCGCCAGCAGCCTTGGCCAGGAGAGACTAGCGGCATACACAGATACGCAGTATTTT CASSLGQERLAAYTDTQYF
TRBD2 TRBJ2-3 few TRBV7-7 TGTGCTAGCAGCTCTAGCGGGGCTAGCACAGATACGCAGTATTTT CASSSSGASTDTQYF
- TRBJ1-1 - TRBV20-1 TGCAGTGCTAGAGATCGGGCAGCTAACACTGAAGCTTTCTTT CSARDRAANTEAFF
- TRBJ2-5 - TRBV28 TGTGCCAGTTTAGACACGGACGAGGAGACCCAGTACTTC CASLDTDEETQYF
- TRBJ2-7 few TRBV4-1 TGCGCCAGCAGCCAAGGACAGGATATCTCCTACGAGCAGTACTTC CASSQGQDISYEQYF
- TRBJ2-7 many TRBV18 TGTGCCAGCTCACCTGGGCTCCCCTACGAGCAGTACTTC CASSPGLPYEQYF
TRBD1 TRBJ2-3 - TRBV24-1 TGTGCCACCAGTGATCGGGACAGGGGAACAGATACGCAGTATTTT CATSDRDRGTDTQYF
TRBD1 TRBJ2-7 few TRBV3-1 TGTGCCAGCAGCCCCTGGGACAGGAGCTCCTACGAGCAGTACTTC CASSPWDRSSYEQYF
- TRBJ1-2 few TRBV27 TGTGCCAGCATCCCTATTGCGGGGGCTAACTATGGCTACACCTTC CASIPIAGANYGYTF
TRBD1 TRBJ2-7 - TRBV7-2 TGTGCCAGCAGCTTGGGACAGGGCTGGCAGTACTTC CASSLGQGWQYF
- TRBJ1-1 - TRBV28 TGTGCCAGCAGTTTAATCTTAGGGGGTTGGACTGAAGCTTTCTTT CASSLILGGWTEAFF
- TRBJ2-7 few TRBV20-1 TGCAGTGCTAGAGGTGACACTGAGGGCCTATACGAGCAGTACTTC CSARGDTEGLYEQYF
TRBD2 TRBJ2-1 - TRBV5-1 TGCGCCAGCAGCGGGACCGGGACTAGCGGGACGACCGACAATGAGCAGTTCTTC CASSGTGTSGTTDNEQFF
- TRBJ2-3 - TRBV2 TGTGCCAGCAGGGGGACTTTTGGAGATACGCAGTATTTT CASRGTFGDTQYF
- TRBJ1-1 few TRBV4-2 TGTGCCAGCAGCCAAGCGGGCTCCATGAACACTGAAGCTTTCTTT CASSQAGSMNTEAFF
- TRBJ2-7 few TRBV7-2 TGTGCCAGCAGCAGGGCCCCAAACTACGAGCAGTACTTC CASSRAPNYEQYF
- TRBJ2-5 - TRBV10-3 TGTGCCATCAGTGGAGATGTTCTAGCAGAAGAGACCCAGTACTTC CAISGDVLAEETQYF
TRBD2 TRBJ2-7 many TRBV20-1 TGCAGTGCGAAGAATTGGGCTAGCGGGAGGAGGGCCGAGCAGTACTTC CSAKNWASGRRAEQYF
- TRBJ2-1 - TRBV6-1 TGTGCCAGCAGCCACAAGGACTACCATACCTACAATGAGCAGTTCTTC CASSHKDYHTYNEQFF
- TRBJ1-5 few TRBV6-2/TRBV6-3 TGTGCCAGCAGTTGGGGCAGGGGAAGCAATCAGCCCCAGCATTTT CASSWGRGSNQPQHF
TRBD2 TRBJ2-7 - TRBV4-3 TGCGCCAGCAGCCAAGGACTTCCCGGGGGGAGCGAGCAGTACTTC CASSQGLPGGSEQYF
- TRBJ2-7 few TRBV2 TGTGCCAGCAGTGATAGACAGACCTTAAGCTCCTACGAGCAGTACTTC CASSDRQTLSSYEQYF
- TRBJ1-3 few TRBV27 TGTGCCAGCAGTTTCGGAGGGGACGGAAACACCATATATTTT CASSFGGDGNTIYF
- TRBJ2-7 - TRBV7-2 TGTGCCAGCAGCTTAGGGTCCCGCACCTACGAGCAGTACTTC CASSLGSRTYEQYF